This TCR beta chain was observed in a study of shared clonotypes between healthy human individuals. The study's findings and limits: Across subsets, estimated richness was generally greater for naive than for memory populations.

Trimming took off 5 bases at V and 7 bases at J, with 12 bases between the two ends. This CDR3 has 13 residues. Germline CDR1 SGHTA, CDR2 FQGTGA. Sequencing was performed with immunoSEQ multiplex PCR; in TCRdb, only in-frame clones are kept and a portion is missing. Seen here are millions of clones, over 90% observed once, and the top ten hold roughly 0.36%. As regards this clone: Antigen specificity is unknown.

The specimen sequenced was naive CD4+ T cells from PBMCs. The subset denotes: CD45RA+ positively selected. The chain has TRBV7-3 and TRBJ1-5; D gene unclear. This receptor was taken from a man aged 18 to 30 in good health. Some clones in this sample may be carry-over from other donors' samples. The CDR3 is CASSPQAGQPQHF. The CDR3 DNA is TGTGCCAGCAGCCCCCAGGCGGGCCAGCCCCAGCATTTT.